These 28 T cell receptor beta chains were all obtained from the same sample, sequenced in a study of shared clonotypes between healthy human individuals. Naive CD8 cells, CD45RO-negative and positively selected for CCR7, excluded terminally differentiated effector memory CD45RA+ cells. Only in-frame clones appear in the TCRdb table, and some are missing; sequencing was by immunoSEQ multiplex PCR. The data show about 2.1 million clones, with roughly 95% seen just once and 1.5% to 2% held by the top ten. Sequences were obtained from naive CD8+ T cells from PBMCs. These receptors were taken from a man younger than 35 in good health. Some clones in this sample may be carry-over from other donors' samples.

The CDR3 DNA is TGTGCCAGCAGCGTCGACAGTGCGGGAGGCACCATATATTTT. It is translated as CASSVDSAGGTIYF. This chain links TRBV9 with TRBJ1-3; tentative D call: TRBD1 (5 bases). The CDR3 covers 14 residues. Germline V lookup: CDR1 SGDLS, CDR2 YYNGEE. The V end lost 2 bases, the J end lost 9 bases, and 15 bases lay between the germline ends.

This chain joins TRBV14 and TRBJ2-3; TRBD2 aligns across 11 bases. V gave up 4 bases and J gave up 11 bases; unmatched junction bases: 11. The germline CDR1 and CDR2 sequences are SGHDN and FVKESK. The CDR3 loop spans 15 amino acids. The CDR3 sequence: CASSPLAGGLYGQYF. Written as DNA, the CDR3 is TGTGCCAGCAGCCCGCTAGCGGGAGGCCTCTATGGGCAGTATTTT. The variable domain in full, with the rest retrieved from reference TRBV14 and TRBJ2-3, is EAGVTQFPSHSVIEKGQTVTLRCDPISGHDNLYWYRRVMGKEIKFLLHFVKESKQDESGMPNNRFLAERTGGTYSTLKVQPAELEDSGVYFCASSPLAGGLYGQYFGPGTRLTVL.

The genes are TRBV7-8 and TRBJ1-2; 9 positions match TRBD1. The CDR3 consists of 18 residues. Trimming took 4 bases from V and 7 from J; bases not matched to a gene: 19. Germline V lookup: CDR1 SGHVS, CDR2 FQNEAQ. The CDR3 spells CASSWARQSGQGRGGYTF. The CDR3 DNA reads as TGTGCCAGCAGCTGGGCGAGGCAAAGCGGACAGGGGAGAGGTGGCTACACCTTC.

V is TRBV11-2 and J is TRBJ2-3; the D gene could be TRBD1 or TRBD2 (5 bases each). Deletions cut 1 base from V and 6 bases from J, with 14 bases between. Germline lookup yields CDR1 SGHAT and CDR2 FQNNGV. The length of the CDR3 is 15 residues. The CDR3 loop reads CASSLVGGATDTQYF. CDR3 nucleotide sequence: TGTGCCAGCAGCTTAGTTGGGGGAGCTACGGATACGCAGTATTTT.

The rearrangement uses TRBV27 and TRBJ2-1; the D call may be TRBD1 or TRBD2 (5 bases each). This CDR3 is built from 16 residues. Germline V lookup: CDR1 MNHEY, CDR2 SMNVEV (reference sequence). Trimming cost V 5 bases and J 4 bases, with 18 bases left between them. This CDR3 reads CASSPPPGRGYNEQFF. CDR3 nucleotide sequence: TGTGCCAGCAGTCCTCCCCCGGGACGAGGGTACAATGAGCAGTTCTTC.

In regard to this clone: Other DNA sequences in this sample translate to the same CDR3. The chain uses TRBV28 and TRBJ2-7; D not resolved. Looked up from germline, CDR1 is MDHEN and CDR2 is SYDVKM. The CDR3 is 14 residues long. V shed 0 bases and J shed 0 bases, with 6 bases lying between them. The DNA for the CDR3 is TGTGCCAGCAGTTTATGGGGTAGCTCCTACGAGCAGTACTTC. Translating it yields CASSLWGSSYEQYF.

The genes are TRBV4-3 and TRBJ2-1; 11 positions match TRBD2. The V gene end was trimmed by 4 bases and the J gene end by 6 bases; junction bases not matched to a gene: 5. This CDR3 contains 15 residues. Germline loops: CDR1 LGHNA, CDR2 YSLEER. The CDR3 DNA reads as TGCGCCAGCAGCCCCCGACTAGCGGGAATCAATGAGCAGTTCTTC. The encoded protein is CASSPRLAGINEQFF.

Turning to this clone: The same CDR3 also results from other DNA sequences found in this sample. The genes are TRBV7-9 and TRBJ1-2, with 7 positions matching TRBD1. The germline V gene encodes CDR1 SEHNR and CDR2 FQNEAQ (reference sequence). Germline trimming cut 5 bases from V and 4 bases from J; bases unmatched to any gene: 4. CDR3 size: 13 residues. Here the CDR3 reads CASSQGGGYGYTF. The CDR3 region has the DNA TGTGCCAGCAGCCAGGGGGGCGGCTATGGCTACACCTTC.

The chain couples TRBV5-4 to TRBJ2-5, with 9 positions matching TRBD2. V dropped 2 bases and J dropped 2; count of bases not matched to a gene: 1. CDR1 and CDR2 from the germline V gene are SGHNT and YYREEE (reference sequence). The CDR3 is made up of 14 amino acids. The CDR3 loop is CASSFAGGQETQYF. In DNA, the CDR3 is TGTGCCAGCAGCTTCGCGGGGGGGCAAGAGACCCAGTACTTC.

The chain links TRBV7-2 to TRBJ2-1; D unresolved. Germline CDR1 is SGHTA and CDR2 is FQGNSA. The CDR3 loop spans 14 amino acids. V was pared by 4 bases and J by 7 bases, with 14 bases between. This chain's CDR3 is CASSSIRVQNEQFF. CDR3 DNA: TGTGCCAGCAGCTCAATTAGGGTCCAAAATGAGCAGTTCTTC.

The V gene is TRBV15, the J gene TRBJ2-3; D may be TRBD2 (5 bases). Germline CDR1 LNHNV, CDR2 YYDKDF (reference sequence). This CDR3 is 13 amino acids long. Trimming stripped 8 bases from V and 2 bases from J, with 11 bases between. The CDR3 loop reads CATSERATDTQYF. The DNA for the CDR3 is TGTGCCACCTCAGAGAGGGCCACAGATACGCAGTATTTT. Full variable domain (outside the CDR3, taken from reference TRBV15 and TRBJ2-3): DAMVIQNPRYQVTQFGKPVTLSCSQTLNHNVMYWYQQKSSQAPKLLFHYYDKDFNNEADTPDNFQSRRPNTSFCFLDIRSPGLGDTAMYLCATSERATDTQYFGPGTRLTVL.

This clone was counted between two and nine times. J is TRBJ1-1 and V is TRBV29-1; perhaps TRBD1 as D (5 bases). V was trimmed by 3 bases and J by 0 bases, leaving 11 bases between them. The CDR3 has 14 amino acids. Germline V gene lookup returns CDR1 SQVTM and CDR2 ANQGSEA. This chain's CDR3 is CSVEGGTMNTEAFF. The DNA of the CDR3 is TGCAGCGTTGAGGGTGGGACCATGAACACTGAAGCTTTCTTT.

The gene calls are TRBV4-1 and TRBJ2-2, with TRBD1 matching over 9 bases. CDR1 and CDR2 (germline): MGHRA, YSYEKL. The CDR3 consists of 15 residues. The V and J ends lost 1 base and 8 bases, in that order; junction bases with no gene match: 5. CDR3 loop: CASSQVQGAYGELFF. Here the CDR3 DNA reads TGCGCCAGCAGCCAAGTACAGGGGGCGTATGGGGAGCTGTTTTTT.

Concerning this clone itself: This same CDR3 is encoded by further DNA sequences in the sample. The rearrangement uses TRBV27 and TRBJ1-1; D is ambiguous. Germline CDR1 and CDR2: MNHEY and SMNVEV (reference sequence). There are 13 residues in the CDR3. V gave up 3 bases and J gave up 1 base, with 6 bases separating them. The CDR3 DNA sequence: TGTGCCAGCAGTTTTTTCGGGAACACTGAAGCTTTCTTT. This gives the protein CASSFFGNTEAFF.

The chain uses TRBV11-2 and TRBJ1-1, with D tentatively TRBD1 (6 bases). In germline, CDR1 is SGHAT, CDR2 FQNNGV. The V gene lost 0 bases and the J gene lost 3 bases, with 14 bases spanning the gap. The CDR3 runs 16 residues. Here the CDR3 DNA reads TGTGCCAGCAGCTTAGATGCGGGGGCCCCGTACACTGAAGCTTTCTTT. It is translated as CASSLDAGAPYTEAFF.

The chain is built from TRBV29-1 and TRBJ1-2, with a tentative D call TRBD1 (5 bases). V was pared by 2 bases and J by 4 bases, with 11 bases between. CDR3 length equals 13 residues. The germline CDR1 and CDR2 sequences are SQVTM and ANQGSEA. The CDR3 nucleotides are TGCAGCGTTGAAACGGGGGAGTTCTATGGCTACACCTTC. Encoded protein: CSVETGEFYGYTF.

The rearrangement links TRBV28 to TRBJ1-1; tentative D call: TRBD1 (6 bases). This CDR3 is 15 amino acids long. The V gene lost 1 base and the J gene lost 1 base, with 10 bases spanning the gap. CDR1 MDHEN and CDR2 SYDVKM come from the germline V gene. CDR3 sequence reads: CASSLFGTPNTEAFF. CDR3 bases: TGTGCCAGCAGTTTATTTGGGACACCGAACACTGAAGCTTTCTTT.

In its sample, this clone was seen once. The chain uses TRBV6-4 and TRBJ2-5; D gene unclear. This CDR3 is 14 amino acids long. V lost 0 bases, J lost 2 bases, and 7 bases lay in between. Germline V gene lookup returns CDR1 MRHNA and CDR2 SNTAGT. CDR3: CASSDSTAQETQYF. In DNA form, the CDR3 reads TGTGCCAGCAGTGACTCGACGGCTCAAGAGACCCAGTACTTC.

The chain recombines TRBV19 with TRBJ1-4, with 9 positions matching TRBD1. From germline, CDR1 is LNHDA and CDR2 SQIVND (reference sequence). The CDR3 runs to 12 residues. Here the CDR3 reads CATGTGNEKLFF. DNA of the CDR3: TGTGCTACCGGGACAGGGAATGAAAAACTGTTTTTT. Based on the CDR3 plus reference TRBV19 and TRBJ1-4, the full variable domain is DGGITQSPKYLFRKEGQNVTLSCEQNLNHDAMYWYRQDPGQGLRLIYYSQIVNDFQKGDIAEGYSVSREKKESFPLTVTSAQKNPTAFYLCATGTGNEKLFFGSGTQLSVL.

The chain carries TRBV27 and TRBJ2-1, with 16 bases fitting TRBD2. The CDR3 contains 15 residues. From germline, CDR1 is MNHEY and CDR2 SMNVEV (reference sequence). After removal of 3 bases from V and 8 bases from J, the junction contained 1 base not matched to a gene. The DNA for the CDR3 is TGTGCCAGCAGTTTCGGGACTAGCGGGAGGGATGAGCAGTTCTTC. Protein: CASSFGTSGRDEQFF.

This sequence joins TRBV19 and TRBJ2-1; 7 bases map to TRBD1. The CDR3 covers 14 residues. Germline V gives CDR1 LNHDA, CDR2 SQIVND (reference sequence). The V gene end was trimmed by 4 bases and the J gene end by 5 bases; junction bases not matched to a gene: 5. CDR3 in amino acids: CASSNDRVDNEQFF. DNA for the CDR3: TGTGCCAGTAGTAACGACAGGGTTGACAATGAGCAGTTCTTC.

This clone was observed a single time. Compared with germline, one end of the junction differs, possibly owing to a read error. The chain links TRBV14 to TRBJ2-7; D possibly corresponds to TRBD2 (6 bases). CDR1 and CDR2 from the germline V gene are SGHDN and FVKESK. This CDR3 has 12 residues. In DNA, the CDR3 is TGTGCCAGCAGTCCCTCGGGGGACGATCAGTACTTC. This encodes CASSPSGDDQYF.

This rearrangement joins TRBV9 to TRBJ2-1, with D perhaps TRBD2 (5 bases). The V and J ends lost 0 bases and 10 bases respectively, with 11 bases between them. Germline CDR1 reads SGDLS; CDR2 reads YYNGEE. The CDR3 is 13 residues long. CDR3 in DNA: TGTGCCAGCAGCGTAGTCGACTATCGAGAGCAGTTCTTC. This gives the protein CASSVVDYREQFF.

This clone was counted only a few times. This sample includes further DNA sequences coding for the same CDR3. The chain uses TRBV7-9 and TRBJ1-1; no definite D call. V gave up 4 bases and J gave up 7 bases, with 7 bases separating them. In germline, CDR1 is SEHNR, CDR2 FQNEAQ (reference sequence). This CDR3 contains 11 residues. CDR3 nucleotides: TGTGCCAGCAGCTCTTCAGGTGAAGCTTTCTTT. It specifies CASSSSGEAFF.

The chain is built from TRBV6-5 and TRBJ2-1, with a tentative D call TRBD1 (5 bases). Trimming cost V 10 bases and J 8 bases, with 18 bases left between them. The CDR3 runs to 13 residues. The V gene's germline CDR1 is MNHEY and CDR2 SVGAGI. The CDR3 region is CAIGWGNTDEQFF. DNA of the CDR3: TGTGCCATTGGCTGGGGCAATACCGATGAGCAGTTCTTC.

V gene TRBV18 combines with J gene TRBJ2-7; tentatively, D is TRBD2 (6 bases). Looked up from germline, CDR1 is KGHSH and CDR2 is LQKENI. Trimming stripped 6 bases from V and 2 bases from J, with 20 bases between. There are 16 residues in the CDR3. The CDR3 spells CASSQPPGVSTYEQYF. The DNA for the CDR3 is TGTGCCAGCTCCCAACCGCCGGGGGTTAGCACCTACGAGCAGTACTTC.

Regarding this clone: The junction differs from germline at one of its ends, possibly a read error. V is TRBV9 and J is TRBJ1-2; D remains ambiguous. This CDR3 spans 11 amino acids. The V gene's germline CDR1 is SGDLS and CDR2 YYNGEE. The CDR3 DNA sequence: TGTGCCAGCAGCGTAGGGCCGACCCCCGCCTTC. Protein: CASSVGPTPAF.

The rearrangement links TRBV7-9 to TRBJ1-4; 7 bases map to TRBD1. CDR1 SEHNR and CDR2 FQNEAQ come from the germline V gene (reference sequence). With 2 bases clipped from V and 5 bases from J, the junction kept 11 bases outside the gene matches. This CDR3 is built from 17 residues. The CDR3 DNA reads TGTGCCAGCAGCTTAAGGGGAGGAGGCAGGGGGAATGAAAAACTGTTTTTT. Translated, it gives CASSLRGGGRGNEKLFF.